A selection of T cell receptor beta chains follows, all from one sample in a study of PD-L1 blockade in urothelial cancer. Method: immunoSEQ multiplex PCR; TCRdb's copy keeps in-frame clones and lacks some. There are some 110,000 clones in the sample; around 89% occur only once, and around 1.7% lies in the top ten. The specimen was PBMCs, collected around atezolizumab (anti-PD-L1) treatment. The receptors derive from a man aged 55 to 69 with urothelial cancer. The CDR3 runs from the conserved cysteine through the conserved F or W. D genes are given only for firm matches. For some rows the clone size is stated as once, few or many, or as a class when expanded; others skip it.

TRBV30,.,TRBJ2-1,TRBD2,TGTGCCTGGAGCAAGACTAGCGGGTTATACAATGAGCAGTTCTTC,CAWSKTSGLYNEQFF
TRBV9,.,TRBJ1-2,.,TGTGCCAGCAGCTTAAGCGGGGGCAGCTATGGCTACACCTTC,CASSLSGGSYGYTF
TRBV25-1,.,TRBJ1-2,.,TGTGCCAGCAGTGAATATGAAGACAGCTACTATGGCTACACCTTC,CASSEYEDSYYGYTF
TRBV7-2,.,TRBJ1-4,.,TGTGCCAGCAGCTTACAAGGGGCAGGGCACCTTGAAAAACTGTTTTTT,CASSLQGAGHLEKLFF
TRBV5-1,.,TRBJ2-3,.,TGCGCCAGCAGCTCGGCGGGCCTCGGCACAGATACGCAGTATTTT,CASSSAGLGTDTQYF
TRBV23-1,.,TRBJ2-7,TRBD1,TGCGCCAGCCTCCGGGGACAGGGGTTGCAGCGGGACTCCTACGAGCAGTACTTC,CASLRGQGLQRDSYEQYF
TRBV28,.,TRBJ1-5,.,TGTGCCAGCAGGTTGGAGAAGGCCCAGCATTTT,CASRLEKAQHF
TRBV9,once,TRBJ2-5,.,TGTGCCAGCAGCGCAAGACCCGCCGGGGAGACCCAGTACTTC,CASSARPAGETQYF
TRBV27,.,TRBJ2-7,TRBD1,TGTGCCAGCAGTCAGAAACAGGGGGTGATCTACGAGCAGTACTTC,CASSQKQGVIYEQYF
TRBV5-1,.,TRBJ2-5,.,TGCGCCAGCAGCCCCCCGGGGAGGCAAGAGACCCAGTACTTC,CASSPPGRQETQYF
TRBV4-2,.,TRBJ1-1,.,TGTGCCAGCAGCCCCGGGGGGGCCAGAACTGAAGCTTTCTTT,CASSPGGARTEAFF
TRBV2,.,TRBJ1-1,TRBD1,TGTGCCAGCAGTGTACAGGGGCTCTCGGGAGCTTTCTTT,CASSVQGLSGAFF
TRBV5-4,.,TRBJ2-5,.,TGTGCCAGCAGCCTTGGCCCCGGGAGAGAAGAGACCCAGTACTTC,CASSLGPGREETQYF
TRBV15,.,TRBJ2-7,TRBD2,TGTGCCACCAGCAGAGAACTAGCGGGCTCCTACGAGCAGTACTTC,CATSRELAGSYEQYF
TRBV6-5,few,TRBJ2-2,.,TGTGCCAGCAGTTACTCGAGAAGCACCGGGGAGCTGTTTTTT,CASSYSRSTGELFF
TRBV7-9,.,TRBJ1-6,.,TGTGCCAGCAGCCCTTCACAGGGTGAGAATTCACCCCTCCACTTT,CASSPSQGENSPLHF
TRBV18,.,TRBJ1-1,.,TGTGCCAGCTCACCAGGCACCCTTGAAGCTTTCTTT,CASSPGTLEAFF
TRBV5-4,.,TRBJ2-3,TRBD2,TGTGCCAGCAGTCCCCAAGCGGGGAATCCAGCAGATACGCAGTATTTT,CASSPQAGNPADTQYF
TRBV19,.,TRBJ2-5,.,TGTGCCAGTGGCAATTGGGGCGAGACCCAGTACTTC,CASGNWGETQYF
TRBV28,.,TRBJ1-1,.,TGTGCCAGCAGACCCAGCTACAGGGAGAACACTGAAGCTTTCTTT,CASRPSYRENTEAFF
TRBV5-4,.,TRBJ1-2,.,TGTGCCAGCAGCACCAGGGGAGCTAACTATGGCTACACCTTC,CASSTRGANYGYTF
TRBV10-2,.,TRBJ1-2,.,TGCGCCAGCACTCCGCGTCAGGGTAACTATGGCTACACCTTC,CASTPRQGNYGYTF
TRBV5-4,.,TRBJ2-3,TRBD2,TGTGCCAGCAGCTTTGGACTAGCGGGAGGAATCGCAGATACGCAGTATTTT,CASSFGLAGGIADTQYF
TRBV7-3,.,TRBJ1-1,TRBD1,TGTGCCAGCAGTTCAGGACAGGGGGGGTCTGAAGCTTTCTTT,CASSSGQGGSEAFF
TRBV4-3,.,TRBJ2-2,TRBD1,TGCGCCAGCAGTCGAATGGGACAGTCGAACACCGGGGAGCTGTTTTTT,CASSRMGQSNTGELFF
TRBV19,.,TRBJ1-4,.,TGTGCCAGTAGTATCTTTCGGACTACTAATGAAAAACTGTTTTTT,CASSIFRTTNEKLFF
TRBV25-1,.,TRBJ1-5,.,TGTGCCAGCAGAGGGGTTGGTGGGCAGCCCCAGCATTTT,CASRGVGGQPQHF
TRBV18,.,TRBJ1-4,.,TGTGCCAGCTCACCACGAGAAGGGAGCGATGAAAAACTGTTTTTT,CASSPREGSDEKLFF
TRBV5-8,.,TRBJ2-1,.,TGTGCCAGCAGCTTGGGTCTACAGACCTACAATGAGCAGTTCTTC,CASSLGLQTYNEQFF
TRBV5-1,.,TRBJ1-4,.,TGCGCCAGCAGCTGGCGGGGCGGAGCAGAAACTAATGAAAAACTGTTTTTT,CASSWRGGAETNEKLFF
TRBV19,.,TRBJ2-1,TRBD2,TGTGCCAGTAGTATCGGACGGACTAGCGGGAGGGAGCAGTTCTTC,CASSIGRTSGREQFF
TRBV15,.,TRBJ1-1,.,TGTGCCACCAGCAGAGGAGGGAATGGTAGAGAAGCTTTCTTT,CATSRGGNGREAFF
TRBV7-6,.,TRBJ2-3,.,TGTGCCAGCGCAGACAGCTTCACAGATACGCAGTATTTT,CASADSFTDTQYF
TRBV7-6,.,TRBJ2-7,.,TGTGCCAGCAGCCCTAGTCCGGATACGACCTCCTACGAGCAGTACTTC,CASSPSPDTTSYEQYF
TRBV5-4,.,TRBJ2-7,TRBD1,TGTGCCAGCAGCTCCCCCGGGGGACAGGAGTACTTC,CASSSPGGQEYF
TRBV6-5,.,TRBJ1-2,TRBD1,TGTGCCAGCAGTTACTCCCGACAGGGGGGCTATGGCTACACCTTC,CASSYSRQGGYGYTF
TRBV9,.,TRBJ2-5,TRBD1,TGTGCCAGCAGCGTAGTTGGACAGGCTGAGACCCAGTACTTC,CASSVVGQAETQYF
TRBV5-6,.,TRBJ1-1,.,TGTGCCAGCATTTCTTATCCGGGGAACACTGAAGCTTTCTTT,CASISYPGNTEAFF
TRBV30,.,TRBJ2-7,TRBD2,TGTGCCTGGAGTGTGCGGGGACTAGCGGTGGGGGCCTACGAGCAGTACTTC,CAWSVRGLAVGAYEQYF
TRBV29-1,.,TRBJ1-2,.,TGCAGCGTTGACAGGCAGGGGCGATATGGCTACACCTTC,CSVDRQGRYGYTF
TRBV30,.,TRBJ2-7,TRBD1,TGTGCCTGGAGATCCGGGACAGGGGTCCACGAGCAGTACTTC,CAWRSGTGVHEQYF
TRBV5-1,.,TRBJ2-7,.,TGCGCCAGCAGAGATCCGGGACTCATCTACGAGCAGTACTTC,CASRDPGLIYEQYF
TRBV5-4,once,TRBJ1-2,.,TGTGCCAGCAGCTTGGACCAGAACTATGGCTACACCTTC,CASSLDQNYGYTF
TRBV6-1,.,TRBJ1-1,TRBD1,TGTGCCAGCACCAAGGGACAGGTACCTGAAGCTTTCTTT,CASTKGQVPEAFF
TRBV5-1,.,TRBJ1-3,.,TGCGCCAGCAGCTTGGCAGATGGAAACACCATATATTTT,CASSLADGNTIYF
TRBV5-5,.,TRBJ2-1,TRBD1,TGTGCCAGCAGCTTGAGGGGGCCGGGATACAATGAGCAGTTCTTC,CASSLRGPGYNEQFF
TRBV7-7,few,TRBJ2-1,.,TGTGCTAGCAGCTTAGAACAGGGCGATGAGCAGTTCTTC,CASSLEQGDEQFF
TRBV18,.,TRBJ1-1,TRBD1,TGTGCCAGCTCACCGACAGGGGGCTTGAACACTGAAGCTTTCTTT,CASSPTGGLNTEAFF
TRBV27,.,TRBJ2-7,.,TGTGCCAGCAGTTTAAACAACGAGCAGTACTTC,CASSLNNEQYF
TRBV4-3,.,TRBJ2-4,TRBD2,TGCGCCAGCAGCCAAGATCCGGCGGGGGGGCAGGGAAACATTCAGTACTTC,CASSQDPAGGQGNIQYF